The clone carrying this T cell receptor beta chain was counted a few times. Sample-barcoded 5' priming and a J-beta primer mix drove a second PCR of about 6 to 12 cycles. Each cDNA was tagged by a template-switch adaptor containing 12 random nucleotides. One entry per CDR3 protein, called by TCRdb with MiXCR from the 5' RACE reads. The sample lists around 870,000 distinct CDR3 sequences; under 35% were seen once. These data belong to a study of blood T cells in healthy people across ages. Germline V gene lookup returns CDR1 SGHAT and CDR2 FQNNGV. The CDR3 consists of 16 residues. V lost 4 bases and J 2 bases, leaving 16 bases between the germline ends.

This clonotype was obtained from a woman aged 80 or older in good health. The rearrangement uses TRBV11-2 and TRBJ2-3; no reliable D call. Input material: blood. The CDR3 DNA reads as TGTGCCAGCAGCTCACGGAGCCCGACCCCCACAGATACGCAGTATTTT. Protein sequence: CASSSRSPTPTDTQYF.